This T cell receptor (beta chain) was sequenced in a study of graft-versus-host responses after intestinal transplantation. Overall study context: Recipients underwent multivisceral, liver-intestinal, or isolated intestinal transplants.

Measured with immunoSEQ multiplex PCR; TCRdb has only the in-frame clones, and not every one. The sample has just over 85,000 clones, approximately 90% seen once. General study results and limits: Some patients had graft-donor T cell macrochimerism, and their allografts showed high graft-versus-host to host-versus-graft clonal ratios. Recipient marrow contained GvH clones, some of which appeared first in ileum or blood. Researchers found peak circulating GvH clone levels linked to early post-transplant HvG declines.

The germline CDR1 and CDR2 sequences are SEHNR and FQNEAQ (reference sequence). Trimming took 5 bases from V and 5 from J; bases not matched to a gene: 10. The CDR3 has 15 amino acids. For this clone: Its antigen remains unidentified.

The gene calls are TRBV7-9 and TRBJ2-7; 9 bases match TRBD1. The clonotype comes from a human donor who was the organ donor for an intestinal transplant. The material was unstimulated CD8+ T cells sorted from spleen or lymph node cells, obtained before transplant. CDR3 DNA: TGTGCCAGCAGCAAACCGGGACAGGGTATCGACGAGCAGTACTTC. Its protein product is CASSKPGQGIDEQYF. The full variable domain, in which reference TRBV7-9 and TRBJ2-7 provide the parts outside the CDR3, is DTGVSQNPRHKITKRGQNVTFRCDPISEHNRLYWYRQTLGQGPEFLTYFQNEAQLEKSRLLSDRFSAERPKGSFSTLEIQRTEQGDSAMYLCASSKPGQGIDEQYFGPGTRLTVT.